The present T cell receptor (beta chain) was sequenced within a study of T-cell reconstitution after alpha-beta-depleted transplantation in children. Unique molecular identifiers were used in preparing the TCRbeta library. Each CDR3 protein gets one entry after TCRdb re-called the PCR reads with MiXCR. The sample consists of about 980,000 distinct CDR3 sequences, about 31% of them appearing once. The CDR3 consists of 13 residues. Trimming pared 7 bases from V and 5 bases from J, leaving 18 bases between. CDR1 and CDR2 from the germline V gene are SQVTM and ANQGSEA. The sequence was collected from a boy under two years old who had a stem cell transplant for SCID, so the T cells may come from the graft donor. The sequencing here drew on PBMCs, mostly from graft donor cells, taken 360 days after TCRalphabeta/CD19-depleted stem cell transplant. V is TRBV29-1 and J is TRBJ2-7; a possible D gene is TRBD2 (5 bases). CDR3 loop: CSAGPLPGNEQYF. The CDR3 coding sequence is TGCAGCGCCGGACCACTCCCGGGGAACGAGCAGTACTTC.